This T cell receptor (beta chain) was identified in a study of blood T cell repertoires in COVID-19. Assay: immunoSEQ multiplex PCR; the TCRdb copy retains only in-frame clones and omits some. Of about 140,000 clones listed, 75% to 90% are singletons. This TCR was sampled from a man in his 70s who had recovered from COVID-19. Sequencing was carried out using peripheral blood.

The CDR3 is CASSLSSSYEQYF. CDR3 nucleotide sequence: TGTGCCAGCAGCTTGTCTAGCTCCTACGAGCAGTACTTC. The chain couples TRBV5-4 to TRBJ2-7; no firm D call. The V gene's germline CDR1 is SGHNT and CDR2 YYREEE (reference sequence). V was cut by 1 base and J by 0 bases, with 5 bases left in between. This CDR3 spans 13 amino acids.